This entry concerns a single T cell receptor (beta chain). The CDR3 extends over 15 amino acids. Trimming stripped 3 bases from V and 5 bases from J, with 13 bases between. The V gene's germline CDR1 is MDHEN and CDR2 SYDVKM. Produced via immunoSEQ multiplex PCR; TCRdb's table is partial and in-frame only. The sample has 90,000 to 120,000 clones; 90% are singletons. The sample belongs to a study of OX40 agonist ivuxolimab in advanced cancers. About the research overall: Three patients showed partial responses: one hepatocellular carcinoma and two cutaneous melanoma cases.

Source: CD4+ or CD8+ T cells sorted from blood, taken in a trial of the OX40 agonist ivuxolimab. The chain carries TRBV28 and TRBJ2-2; no definite D call. This receptor was identified in an adult with an advanced solid tumor such as melanoma, head and neck, liver or kidney cancer. CDR3 bases: TGTGCCAGCAGTTTGCGGCTTTTCCGAACCGGGGAGCTGTTTTTT. Amino acids: CASSLRLFRTGELFF.